This T cell receptor beta chain was observed in a study of CD8 T cells in Susac syndrome. The CDR3 loop spans 14 amino acids. Germline V CDR1 and CDR2: DFQATT, SNEGSKA (reference sequence). The germline V and J ends were trimmed by 5 bases and 0 bases, with 11 bases remaining between them. The authors reverse transcribed roughly 0.5 to 1 ug RNA with random hexamers. Via MiXCR, TCRdb re-called the immunoSEQ multiplex PCR reads, giving one row per CDR3 protein. This sample has about 120,000 distinct CDR3 sequences, with about 93% found just once. The sequencing sample was made of CD8+ T cells from PBMCs. The clonotype originates from a human donor with Susac syndrome. V is TRBV20-1 and J is TRBJ2-1, with D possibly matching TRBD2 (5 bases). This CDR3 reads CSAGSVSSYNEQFF. The CDR3 DNA reads TGCAGTGCTGGGAGCGTTTCCTCCTACAATGAGCAGTTCTTC.